Shown below are 10 T cell receptor beta chains from a single sample sequenced in a study of blood T cell repertoires in COVID-19. Method: immunoSEQ multiplex PCR; TCRdb's copy keeps in-frame clones and lacks some. The sample includes around 500,000 clones, approximately 85% of them seen just once. Sequencing was done on a sample of peripheral blood. The receptor source for this set is a human donor in a cohort sampled during active COVID-19.

The table lists this clone with a count of one. The chain couples TRBV27 to TRBJ1-5; 7 bases match TRBD1. CDR3 size: 14 residues. CDR1 and CDR2 (germline): MNHEY, SMNVEV (reference sequence). V was clipped by 5 bases and J by 6 bases; unmatched bases: 7. This chain's CDR3 is CASSRQGSGQPQHF. CDR3 nucleotide sequence: TGTGCCAGCAGTAGACAGGGAAGCGGTCAGCCCCAGCATTTT.

V and J are TRBV9 and TRBJ2-7; 7 nucleotides match TRBD1. Germline V gene sequence: CDR1 SGDLS, CDR2 YYNGEE. With V trimmed by 4 bases and J by 6 bases, 10 bases remained unmatched. The CDR3 length is 14 residues. The CDR3 sequence: CASSPRTGVPEQYF. As DNA, the CDR3 is TGTGCCAGCAGCCCACGGACAGGAGTTCCCGAGCAGTACTTC.

The chain couples TRBV15 to TRBJ2-1; weak D call: TRBD1 (5 bases). The V end was cut by 4 bases, the J end by 3 bases, with 10 bases between. CDR1 and CDR2 (germline): LNHNV, YYDKDF (reference sequence). The CDR3 length is 14 residues. CDR3 protein: CATSTGFHYNEQFF. CDR3 sequence (DNA): TGTGCCACCAGCACAGGGTTCCACTACAATGAGCAGTTCTTC.

J is TRBJ2-1 and V is TRBV6-2 or TRBV6-3; D gene ambiguous. The length of the CDR3 is 14 residues. Trimming left V 2 bases short and J 5 bases short, with 10 bases between. Germline V CDR1 and CDR2: MNHEY, SVGEGT. The CDR3 region is CASSYVAFHNEQFF. DNA for the CDR3: TGTGCCAGCAGTTACGTAGCTTTTCACAATGAGCAGTTCTTC.

V is TRBV7-6 and J is TRBJ1-5; 10 positions match TRBD1. The V gene's germline CDR1 is SGHVS and CDR2 FNYEAQ. There are 16 residues in the CDR3. CDR3 coding DNA: TGTGCTAGGTGTCAAGACAGGGGGCAGAGCAATCAGCCCCAGCATTTT. Protein product: CARCQDRGQSNQPQHF.

The V and J genes are TRBV3-1 (or the pseudogene TRBV3-2) and TRBJ2-7, with D possibly TRBD2 on 5 matching bases. V was pared by 4 bases and J by 6 bases, with 22 bases between. Per the germline V gene, CDR1 is LGHDT and CDR2 is YNNKEL (reference sequence). The CDR3 is 16 amino acids. CDR3 sequence (DNA): TGTGCCAGCAGCCCGACGCAAGGGAGTCGAAGCCTCGAGCAGTACTTC. Its protein product is CASSPTQGSRSLEQYF.

The V and J genes are TRBV6-5 and TRBJ2-3; D may be TRBD1 (5 bases). This CDR3 comprises 14 residues. Deletions cut 6 bases from V and 2 bases from J, with 12 bases between. Germline CDR1 is MNHEY and CDR2 is SVGAGI. The CDR3 spells CASRKTATTDTQYF. CDR3 nucleotides: TGTGCCAGCAGGAAGACAGCCACCACAGATACGCAGTATTTT.

CDR3 coding DNA: TGTGCCAGCAGCCATTTCGGACTAGCGGAGAACAATGAGCAGTTCTTC. Translated, it gives CASSHFGLAENNEQFF. The chain links TRBV4-2 to TRBJ2-1, with TRBD2 matching 10 bases. V lost 3 bases, J lost 5 bases, and 7 bases stayed unmatched. The germline gives CDR1 LGHNA, CDR2 YNFKEQ. The CDR3 loop spans 16 amino acids.

The V gene is TRBV5-1, the J gene TRBJ2-4; D unclear. The V gene lost 0 bases and the J gene lost 0 bases, with 4 bases spanning the gap. CDR1 SGHRS and CDR2 YFSETQ come from the germline V gene. There are 14 residues in the CDR3. CDR3 in amino acids: CASSLAEAKNIQYF. The CDR3 DNA follows: TGCGCCAGCAGCTTGGCAGAAGCCAAAAACATTCAGTACTTC.

The rearrangement joins TRBV6-1 to TRBJ1-5; D remains unclear. The V and J ends lost 4 bases and 0 bases respectively, with 13 bases between them. The germline gives CDR1 MNHNS, CDR2 SASEGT. The CDR3 loop spans 16 amino acids. The CDR3: CASSAPSHYSNQPQHF. In nucleotides, the CDR3 is TGTGCCAGCAGTGCGCCCTCACATTATAGCAATCAGCCCCAGCATTTT.